The next 6 T cell receptor beta chains were all read from a single sample in a study of T cell changes during pregnancy in multiple sclerosis (dated by TCRdb to about 2019). Libraries were built with the immunoSEQ multiplex PCR assay. The immuneACCESS repertoire file appears here via TCRdb, limited to in-frame rearrangements. These files lack a portion of the clones; in checked studies, under half of the deficit traces to unresolved V genes, and the cause of the others is not known. The table for this sample lists 79,000 or so clones; about 91% of them were counted only once. Around 1.8% of the sample is in the top ten clones. Specimen: peripheral blood, collected in the first trimester of pregnancy. The receptor source for this set is a female donor in good health, enrolled as a control in a pregnancy study.

This clone was detected only once. Written as DNA, the CDR3 is TGTGCCAGCAGTTACTCGGGACAGGGCTCTGGAAACACCATATATTTT. Amino acids: CASSYSGQGSGNTIYF. The chain combines TRBV6-5 with TRBJ1-3; 9 bases are shared with TRBD1. The CDR3 runs 16 residues. CDR1 and CDR2 from the germline V gene are MNHEY and SVGAGI. V gave up 0 bases and J gave up 0 bases; unmatched junction bases: 0.

The chain is built from TRBV2 and TRBJ1-3; D unclear. This CDR3 has 16 amino acids. Germline V gene sequence: CDR1 SNHLY, CDR2 FYNNEI. Trimming cost V 6 bases and J 9 bases, with 24 bases left between them. The CDR3 region has the DNA TGTGCCAGCAGGTCCGACACCCTTCTTTTGATGGGCACCATATATTTT. Translating gives CASRSDTLLLMGTIYF.

This clone is a singleton in its sample. The chain joins TRBV15 to TRBJ1-5; no reliable D call. The CDR3 length is 17 residues. From germline, CDR1 is LNHNV and CDR2 YYDKDF (reference sequence). V was clipped by 0 bases and J by 1 base, with 13 bases between them. This CDR3 reads CATSRDYSSGSNQPQHF. The CDR3 DNA reads as TGTGCCACCAGCAGAGATTATAGCAGTGGAAGCAATCAGCCCCAGCATTTT.

The V gene is TRBV28, the J gene TRBJ2-7; unclear D gene. The germline gives CDR1 MDHEN, CDR2 SYDVKM. V lost 6 bases to trimming and J lost 0 bases, with 6 bases between them. This CDR3 spans 12 amino acids. Written as DNA, the CDR3 is TGTGCCAGCAGGGCAGGCTCCTACGAGCAGTACTTC. Its translation: CASRAGSYEQYF.

V gene TRBV4-1 combines with J gene TRBJ2-7; 7 positions match TRBD2. Germline values: CDR1 MGHRA, CDR2 YSYEKL. CDR3 length equals 12 residues. Unmatched junction bases numbered 8, after V lost 8 bases and J lost 7 bases. CDR3 protein: CASLGGWGEQYF. In DNA, the CDR3 is TGCGCCAGCCTCGGGGGGTGGGGTGAGCAGTACTTC.

The V gene is TRBV5-6, the J gene TRBJ1-5, with D perhaps matching TRBD1 (5 bases). V lost 4 bases and J lost 6, with 11 bases in between. The CDR3 extends over 13 amino acids. Germline loops: CDR1 SGHDT, CDR2 YYEEEE. The CDR3 region is CASSTFGGQPQHF. CDR3 nucleotide sequence: TGTGCCAGCAGCACCTTCGGGGGTCAGCCCCAGCATTTT.